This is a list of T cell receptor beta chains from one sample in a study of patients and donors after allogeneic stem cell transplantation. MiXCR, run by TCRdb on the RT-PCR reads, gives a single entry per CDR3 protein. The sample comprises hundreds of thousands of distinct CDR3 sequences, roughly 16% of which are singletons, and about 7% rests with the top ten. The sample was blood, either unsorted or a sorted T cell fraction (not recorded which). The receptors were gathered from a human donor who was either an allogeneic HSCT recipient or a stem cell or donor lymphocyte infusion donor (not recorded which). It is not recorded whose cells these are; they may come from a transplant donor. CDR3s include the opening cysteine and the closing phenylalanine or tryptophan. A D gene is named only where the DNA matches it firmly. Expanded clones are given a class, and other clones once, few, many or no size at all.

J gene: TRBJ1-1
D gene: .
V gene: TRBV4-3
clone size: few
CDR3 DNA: TGCGCCAGCAGCCAAGATCCGGGATGGTCTGAAGCTTTCTTT
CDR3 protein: CASSQDPGWSEAFF

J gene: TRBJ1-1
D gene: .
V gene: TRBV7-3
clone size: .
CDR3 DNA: TGTGCCAGCAGCTTATATGGGCAGGGGATGGTCCAGTTCTTT
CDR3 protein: CASSLYGQGMVQFF

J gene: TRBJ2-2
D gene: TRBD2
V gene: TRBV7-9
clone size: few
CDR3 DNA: TGTGCCAGCAGACGGACTAGCGGAACGAACACCGGGGAGCTGTTTTTT
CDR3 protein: CASRRTSGTNTGELFF

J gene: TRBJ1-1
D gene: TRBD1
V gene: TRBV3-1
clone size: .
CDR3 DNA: TGTGCCAGCAGCCATGACAGGGGGTACACTGAAGCTTTCTTT
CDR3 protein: CASSHDRGYTEAFF

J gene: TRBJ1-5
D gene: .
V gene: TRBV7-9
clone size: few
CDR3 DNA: TGTGCCAGCAGCCTAGGGGTAGGGGGGCCTCGGCCCCAGCATTTT
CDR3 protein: CASSLGVGGPRPQHF

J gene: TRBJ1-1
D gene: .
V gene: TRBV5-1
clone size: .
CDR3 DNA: TGCGCCAGCAGCCCTGACACTGGGAACACTGAAGCTTTCTTT
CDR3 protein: CASSPDTGNTEAFF

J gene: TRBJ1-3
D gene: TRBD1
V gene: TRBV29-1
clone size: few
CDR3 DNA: TGCAGCGTCTCCCGGGACAGGAGTGACACCATATATTTT
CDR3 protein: CSVSRDRSDTIYF

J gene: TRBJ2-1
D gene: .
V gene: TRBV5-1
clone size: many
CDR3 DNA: TGCGCCAGCAGCTTGGGCCTTGTTGGGAACAATGAGCAGTTCTTC
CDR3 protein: CASSLGLVGNNEQFF

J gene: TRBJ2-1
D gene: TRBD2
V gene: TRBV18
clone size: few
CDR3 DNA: TGTGCCAGCTCACCGCAACCGGGACTAGCGGGAGGGCCGTTCTTC
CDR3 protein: CASSPQPGLAGGPFF

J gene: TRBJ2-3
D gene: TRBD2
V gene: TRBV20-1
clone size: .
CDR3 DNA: TGCAGTGCTCAACGACTAGCGGGGGACACAGATACGCAGTATTTT
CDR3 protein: CSAQRLAGDTDTQYF

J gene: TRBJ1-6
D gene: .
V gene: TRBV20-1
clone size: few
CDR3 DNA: TGCAGTGCTAGAGATGTGGGGCAGGGTGGGTATTCACCCCTCCACTTT
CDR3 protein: CSARDVGQGGYSPLHF

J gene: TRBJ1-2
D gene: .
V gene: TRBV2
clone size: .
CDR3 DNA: TGTGCCAGCAGATTAAGCCAGGGTGGCGGCTACACCTTC
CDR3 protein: CASRLSQGGGYTF

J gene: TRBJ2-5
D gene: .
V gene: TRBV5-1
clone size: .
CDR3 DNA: TGCGCCAGCAGCTTGGGCGGACTTTTGGAGACCCAGTACTTC
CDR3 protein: CASSLGGLLETQYF

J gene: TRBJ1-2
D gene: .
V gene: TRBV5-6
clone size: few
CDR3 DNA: TGTGCCAGCAGATGGGGACCTGACTATGGCTACACCTTC
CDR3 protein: CASRWGPDYGYTF

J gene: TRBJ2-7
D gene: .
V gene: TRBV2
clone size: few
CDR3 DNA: TGTGCCGGATCACCCTCCCGATCGTTCGTGTCCTACGAGCAGTACTTC
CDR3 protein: CAGSPSRSFVSYEQYF

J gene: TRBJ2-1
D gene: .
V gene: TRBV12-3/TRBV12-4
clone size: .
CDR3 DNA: TGTGCCAGCACTCCCCCGGGTTCAGACCCCTACAATGAGCAGTTCTTC
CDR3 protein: CASTPPGSDPYNEQFF

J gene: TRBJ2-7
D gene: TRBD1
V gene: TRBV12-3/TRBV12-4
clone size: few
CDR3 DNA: TGTGCCAGCAGTTTTGGCAGGGGGTTTTTCTACGAGCAGTACTTC
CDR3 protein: CASSFGRGFFYEQYF

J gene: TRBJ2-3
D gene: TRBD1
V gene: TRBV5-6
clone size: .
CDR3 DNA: TGTGCCAGCAGCTTCAGACAGGGGGCCGGAGATACGCAGTATTTT
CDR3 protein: CASSFRQGAGDTQYF

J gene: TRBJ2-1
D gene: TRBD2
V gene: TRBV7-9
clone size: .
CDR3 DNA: TGTGCCAGCAGCCCAGGGCGCGGGGGTAGCTCCTACAATGAGCAGTTCTTC
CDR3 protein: CASSPGRGGSSYNEQFF

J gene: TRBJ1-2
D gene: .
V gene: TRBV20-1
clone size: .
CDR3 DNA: TGCAGTGCGGGTCGCGTAGACTATGGCTACACCTTC
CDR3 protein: CSAGRVDYGYTF

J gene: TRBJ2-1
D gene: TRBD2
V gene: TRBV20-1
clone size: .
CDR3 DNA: TGCAGTGCTAGAGATATCGGCGGGAGCTCCTACAATGAGCAGTTCTTC
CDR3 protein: CSARDIGGSSYNEQFF

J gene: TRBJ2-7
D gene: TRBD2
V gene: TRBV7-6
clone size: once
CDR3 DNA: TGTGCCAGCAGCCCGCTAGCGGGAGGCATTTACGAGCAGTACTTC
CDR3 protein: CASSPLAGGIYEQYF

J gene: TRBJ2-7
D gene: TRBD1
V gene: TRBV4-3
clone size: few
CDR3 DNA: TGCGCCAGCAGCCAAGATCCAGGGGGCGAGCAGTACTTC
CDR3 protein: CASSQDPGGEQYF

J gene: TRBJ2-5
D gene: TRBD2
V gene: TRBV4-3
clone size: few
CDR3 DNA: TGCGCCAGCAGCCAAAGTAGCGGGGGGGCCAAGACCCAGTACTTC
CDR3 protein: CASSQSSGGAKTQYF

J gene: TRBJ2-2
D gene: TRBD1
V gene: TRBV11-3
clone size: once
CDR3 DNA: TGTGCCAGCAGCACCCGACAGGGCACCGGGGAGCTGTTTTTT
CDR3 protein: CASSTRQGTGELFF

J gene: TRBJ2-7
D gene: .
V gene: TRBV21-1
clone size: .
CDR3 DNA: TGTGCCAGCAGCAGTCGACTAGCGGGAGGGCGACGACGCGAGCAGTACTTC
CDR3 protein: CASSSRLAGGRRREQYF

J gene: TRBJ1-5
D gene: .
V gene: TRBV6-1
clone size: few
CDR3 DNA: TGTGCCAGCAGTGAAGCGCTTGCCCAGCCCCAGCATTTT
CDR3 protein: CASSEALAQPQHF

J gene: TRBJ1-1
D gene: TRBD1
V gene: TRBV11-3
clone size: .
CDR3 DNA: TGTGCCAGCAGCTTATTAGCGGACAGGGCCCCTTGCTTT
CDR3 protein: CASSLLADRAPCF

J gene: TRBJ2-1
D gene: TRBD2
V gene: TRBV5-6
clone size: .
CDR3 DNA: TGTGCCAGCAGCTTGGCCGGTAGCGGGGGTATGTTCTTC
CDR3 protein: CASSLAGSGGMFF

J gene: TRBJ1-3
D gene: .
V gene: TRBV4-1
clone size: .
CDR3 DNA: TGCGCCAGCAGCCAAGATCAGGGGATGGGAAACACCATATATTTT
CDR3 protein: CASSQDQGMGNTIYF

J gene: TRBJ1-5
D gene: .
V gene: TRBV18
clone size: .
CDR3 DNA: TGTGCCAGCTCACAGGACCAAGGAGGGCAGCCCCAGCATTTT
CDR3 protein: CASSQDQGGQPQHF

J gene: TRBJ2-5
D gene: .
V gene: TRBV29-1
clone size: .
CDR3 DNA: TGCAGCGTCGAATTGGTGGAGGACCAAGAAGAGACCCAGTACTTC
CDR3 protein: CSVELVEDQEETQYF

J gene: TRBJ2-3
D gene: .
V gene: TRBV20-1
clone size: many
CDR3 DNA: TGCAGTGCTATACAGGACGTGACTGCAGATACGCAGTATTTT
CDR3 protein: CSAIQDVTADTQYF

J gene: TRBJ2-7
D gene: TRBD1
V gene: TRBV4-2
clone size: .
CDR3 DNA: TGTGCCAGCAGCCACGGGACAGCAGGGTCCTACGAGCAGTACTTC
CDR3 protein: CASSHGTAGSYEQYF

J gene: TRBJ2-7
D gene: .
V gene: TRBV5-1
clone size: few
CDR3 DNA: TGCGCCAGCAGCTACACCGGGGGCCTGGAGCAGTACTTC
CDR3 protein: CASSYTGGLEQYF

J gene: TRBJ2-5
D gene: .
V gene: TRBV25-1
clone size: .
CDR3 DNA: TGTGCCCGCCATCTTTCTATGAAGACCCAGTACTTC
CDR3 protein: CARHLSMKTQYF

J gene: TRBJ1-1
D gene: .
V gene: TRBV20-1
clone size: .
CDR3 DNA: TGCAGTGCCGCGCGCCAGCCGGGCACTGAAGCTTTCTTT
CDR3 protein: CSAARQPGTEAFF

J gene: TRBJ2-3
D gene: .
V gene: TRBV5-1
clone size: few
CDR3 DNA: TGCGCCAGCAGCTTGTCTGGGGGGCGCGCAGATACGCAGTATTTT
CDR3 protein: CASSLSGGRADTQYF

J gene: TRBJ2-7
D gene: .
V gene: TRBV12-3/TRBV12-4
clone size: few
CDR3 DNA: TGTGCCAGCAGTTCGGACAGAGACTACGAGCAGTACTTC
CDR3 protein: CASSSDRDYEQYF

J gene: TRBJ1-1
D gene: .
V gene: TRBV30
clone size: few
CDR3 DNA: TGTGCCTGGAGGGTAGGGGTGAACACTGAAGCTTTCTTT
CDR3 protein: CAWRVGVNTEAFF

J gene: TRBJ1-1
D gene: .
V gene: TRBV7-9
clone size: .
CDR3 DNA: TGTGCCAGCAGTGGCGTGGGGAGGAACACTGAAGCTTTCTTT
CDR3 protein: CASSGVGRNTEAFF

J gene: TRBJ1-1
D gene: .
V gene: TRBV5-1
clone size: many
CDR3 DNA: TGCGCCAGCAGTTACAGGCGGACGGACACTGAAGCTTTCTTT
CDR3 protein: CASSYRRTDTEAFF

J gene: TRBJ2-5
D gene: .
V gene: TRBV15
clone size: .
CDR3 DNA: TGTGCCACCAGCAGAGATCACTCCTCGCGCGAGACCCAGTACTTC
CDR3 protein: CATSRDHSSRETQYF

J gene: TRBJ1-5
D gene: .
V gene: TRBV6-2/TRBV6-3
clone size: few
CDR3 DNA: TGTGCCAGCAGGGAACTAGGCCCATTCGATAGCAATCAGCCCCAGCATTTT
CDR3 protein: CASRELGPFDSNQPQHF

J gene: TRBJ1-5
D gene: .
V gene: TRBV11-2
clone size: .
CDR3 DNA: TGTGCCAGCAGCTCCCTCCAGGGGAAAAGGCAGCCCCAGCATTTT
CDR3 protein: CASSSLQGKRQPQHF

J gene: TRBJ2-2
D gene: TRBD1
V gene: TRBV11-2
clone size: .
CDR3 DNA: TGTGCCAGCAGCTCGACATCTCAGGGGGCCGGGGAGCTGTTTTTT
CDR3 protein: CASSSTSQGAGELFF

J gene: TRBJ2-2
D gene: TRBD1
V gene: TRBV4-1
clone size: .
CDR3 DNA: TGCGCCAGCACGGGGACAGCTATCACCGGGGAGCTGTTTTTT
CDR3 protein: CASTGTAITGELFF

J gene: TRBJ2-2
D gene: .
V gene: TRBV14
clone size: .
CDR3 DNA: TGTGCCAGCAGCCAAGATAGAACGAGCCCGAACACCGGGGAGCTGTTTTTT
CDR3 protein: CASSQDRTSPNTGELFF

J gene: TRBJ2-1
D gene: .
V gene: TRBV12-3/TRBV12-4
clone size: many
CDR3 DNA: TGTGCCAGCAGTTTACGAGGGAGCTCCTACAATGAGCAGTTCTTC
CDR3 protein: CASSLRGSSYNEQFF

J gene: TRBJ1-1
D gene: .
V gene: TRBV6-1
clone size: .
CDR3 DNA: TGTGCCAGCTTCCCGACAGCTATGAACACTGAAGCTTTCTTT
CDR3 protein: CASFPTAMNTEAFF

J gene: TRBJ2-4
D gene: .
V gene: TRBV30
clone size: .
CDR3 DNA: TGTGCCTGGAGACTCAACCAGCAATGGGGGAAAAACATTCAGTACTTC
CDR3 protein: CAWRLNQQWGKNIQYF

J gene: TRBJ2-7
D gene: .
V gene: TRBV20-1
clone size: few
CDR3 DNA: TGCAGTGCTAGAGATCTCGACTCCGCCTACGAGCAGTACTTC
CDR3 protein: CSARDLDSAYEQYF